A selection of T cell receptor beta chains follows, all from one sample in a study of read filtering for tumor transcriptome and immune sequencing. A single record per CDR3 protein comes from TCRdb applying MiXCR to the reads. The table shows about 22,000 distinct CDR3 sequences, with roughly an eighth occurring only once. Sequencing was performed on a population of CD138-negative cells sorted from bone marrow. These TCRs come from a donor aged 40 or older with multiple myeloma. Each CDR3 is given with its conserved first and last residue. The D gene is left open where the match is weak. A clone size is listed for some rows: how often the clone was seen (once, few, many), or a class if it is expanded.

TRBV4-1	TRBJ2-5	NA	many	13	CASSQAIRETQYF	TGCGCCAGCAGCCAAGCTATTCGAGAGACCCAGTACTTC
TRBV5-1	TRBJ2-5	TRBD1	many	16	CASSLTDRAGGETQYF	TGCGCCAGCAGCCTCACCGACAGGGCAGGAGGAGAGACCCAGTACTTC
TRBV6-5	TRBJ2-7	NA	many	14	CASSGGEGLYEQYF	TGTGCCAGCTCCGGGGGCGAGGGTCTTTACGAGCAGTACTTC
TRBV11-2	TRBJ2-7	NA	few	13	CASSLDIPYEQYF	TGTGCCAGCAGCTTAGATATCCCCTACGAGCAGTACTTC
TRBV6-6	TRBJ2-1	NA	NA	12	CASSIPGNEQFF	TGTGCCAGCAGCATACCAGGGAATGAGCAGTTCTTC
TRBV10-3	TRBJ2-3	TRBD2	many	16	CAIRPGLAGGLDTQYF	TGTGCCATCAGACCTGGACTAGCGGGAGGTCTAGATACGCAGTATTTT
TRBV12-3/TRBV12-4	TRBJ2-7	NA	few	12	CASSSVGNEQYF	TGTGCCAGCAGTTCGGTGGGAAACGAGCAGTACTTC
TRBV10-1	TRBJ2-2	NA	NA	13	CASSEVLAGELFF	TGCGCCAGCAGTGAAGTGTTAGCCGGGGAGCTGTTTTTT
TRBV13	TRBJ1-5	NA	NA	14	CASSRGNSNQPQHF	TGTGCCAGCAGCCGGGGGAATAGCAATCAGCCCCAGCATTTT
TRBV5-1	TRBJ2-1	TRBD2	many	14	CASSWGTTYNEQFF	TGCGCCAGCAGCTGGGGGACTACTTACAATGAGCAGTTCTTC
TRBV7-9	TRBJ1-1	NA	many	14	CASSAGQFDTEAFF	TGTGCCAGCAGCGCTGGACAGTTTGACACTGAAGCTTTCTTT
TRBV29-1	TRBJ2-1	TRBD2	many	15	CSVGGPSGSGFEQFF	TGCAGCGTTGGAGGTCCTAGCGGGAGTGGATTTGAGCAGTTCTTC
TRBV10-2	TRBJ1-5	NA	NA	14	CATSANKTNQPQHF	TGTGCCACCAGTGCAAACAAGACCAATCAGCCCCAGCATTTT
TRBV3-1	TRBJ2-1	TRBD2	NA	15	CANSPAGGVYNEQPF	TGTGCCAACAGCCCCGCGGGAGGGGTGTACAATGAGCAGCCCTTC
TRBV3-1	TRBJ2-7	TRBD2	NA	13	CASSQGGGVEQYF	TGTGCCAGCAGCCAAGGCGGGGGGGTCGAGCAGTACTTC
TRBV28	TRBJ2-5	TRBD2	many	14	CASSSGTRPETQYF	TGTGCCAGCAGTTCCGGGACTAGACCAGAGACCCAGTACTTC
TRBV28	TRBJ2-5	NA	many	14	CASSLQGQVETQYF	TGTGCCAGCAGTTTGCAGGGGCAGGTGGAGACCCAGTACTTC
TRBV24-1	TRBJ1-5	NA	many	14	CATSDPGNAQPQHF	TGTGCCACCAGTGATCCAGGGAATGCTCAGCCCCAGCATTTT
TRBV20-1	TRBJ2-3	NA	many	15	CSARPRRAGTDTQYF	TGCAGTGCTAGACCTCGGCGGGCGGGCACAGATACGCAGTATTTT
TRBV3-1	TRBJ1-5	TRBD1	many	16	CASSRGTGGGSQPQHF	TGTGCCAGCAGCCGCGGGACAGGGGGCGGGAGTCAGCCCCAGCATTTT
TRBV6-5	TRBJ1-2	TRBD1	many	19	CASRPPQGGQGRRNYGYTF	TGTGCCAGCAGACCTCCCCAGGGGGGACAGGGGCGTCGGAACTATGGCTACACCTTC
TRBV3-1	TRBJ2-3	TRBD1	many	16	CASSDPGQGAGDTQYF	TGTGCCAGCAGCGATCCGGGACAGGGGGCAGGAGATACGCAGTATTTT
TRBV5-1	TRBJ2-3	NA	NA	13	CASRTPSTDTQYF	TGTGCCAGCAGGACTCCTAGCACAGATACGCAGTATTTT
TRBV30	TRBJ2-3	NA	few	14	CAWSFGRGTDTQYF	TGTGCCTGGAGTTTCGGCAGGGGAACAGATACGCAGTATTTT
TRBV6-6	TRBJ2-7	NA	many	12	CASSPTGIEQYF	TGTGCCAGCAGCCCTACAGGGATCGAGCAGTACTTC
TRBV30	TRBJ2-4	NA	many	15	CAWTPISGAKNIQYF	TGTGCCTGGACTCCTATTAGCGGAGCCAAAAACATTCAGTACTTC